This entry features one TCR beta chain sequence. The J segment lost 5 bases and the V segment lost 2 bases, leaving 4 bases of the junction unmatched. Germline CDR1 and CDR2: MNHEY and SVGAGI. The CDR3 contains 15 residues. TCRdb's table, derived via immunoSEQ multiplex PCR, lists solely in-frame clones and lacks some. The table records fewer than 1.4 million clones, approximately 78% of them present only once. The sample comes from a study of shared clonotypes between healthy human individuals. The origin of this receptor is a man between 18 and 35 years old in good health. Some clones in this sample may be carry-over from other donors' samples. V and J are TRBV6-5 and TRBJ2-2, with 8 bases that match TRBD2. The sample consisted of memory CD4+ T cells from PBMCs. Specified subset: CD45RA-negative fraction. The CDR3 loop is CASSYRLASTGELFF. The CDR3 DNA follows: TGTGCCAGCAGTTACCGACTAGCGAGTACCGGGGAGCTGTTTTTT.